These 21 T cell receptor beta chains came from one sample sequenced in a study of long-term antiretroviral therapy in people with HIV. The assay, immunoSEQ v3.0, was run at survey level. TCRdb's table, derived via immunoSEQ multiplex PCR, lists solely in-frame clones and lacks some. Of about 21,000 clones listed, 88% are singletons. Sequencing was performed on unsorted PBMCs, taken 2.3 years after starting antiretroviral therapy. Receptor source: a man between 60 and 75 years old with HIV.

This sequence joins TRBV7-2 and TRBJ2-7; D tentatively reads TRBD1 or TRBD2 (5 bases each). The CDR3 has 14 amino acids. In germline, CDR1 is SGHTA, CDR2 FQGNSA. Trimming stripped 1 base from V and 4 bases from J, with 11 bases between. For the CDR3, the DNA is TGTGCCAGCAGCTTAGGGGGCCTAGCATACGAGCAGTACTTC. Translating gives CASSLGGLAYEQYF.

The CDR3 region is CASSSGQDTEAFF. The DNA of the CDR3 is TGTGCCAGCAGCTCAGGACAGGACACTGAAGCTTTCTTT. The chain uses TRBV11-2 and TRBJ1-1; 7 nucleotides agree with TRBD1. Germline trimming cut 4 bases from V and 3 bases from J; bases unmatched to any gene: 2. Germline V CDR1 and CDR2: SGHAT, FQNNGV. This CDR3 has 13 amino acids.

The chain couples TRBV2 to TRBJ1-4; 10 bases are a match to TRBD1. There are 16 residues in the CDR3. The germline V gene has CDR1 SNHLY and CDR2 FYNNEI. The V and J ends lost 0 bases and 8 bases, in that order; junction bases with no gene match: 6. The CDR3 spells CASSEADGTGVEKLFF. As DNA, the CDR3 is TGTGCCAGCAGTGAAGCCGACGGGACAGGGGTAGAAAAACTGTTTTTT.

The rearrangement uses TRBV5-1 and TRBJ1-6; the D gene is possibly TRBD1 (5 bases). Germline CDR1 is SGHRS and CDR2 is YFSETQ. This CDR3 comprises 15 residues. The V and J ends lost 2 bases and 2 bases respectively, with 8 bases between them. The CDR3 here is CASSFTGPYNSPLHF. The CDR3 nucleotides are TGCGCCAGCAGCTTCACGGGACCCTATAATTCACCCCTCCACTTT.

The rearrangement joins TRBV4-1 to TRBJ2-5; the D gene is possibly TRBD1 (6 bases). The CDR3 is 19 residues long. Per the germline V gene, CDR1 is MGHRA and CDR2 is YSYEKL. V shed 4 bases and J shed 4 bases, with 28 bases lying between them. CDR3 sequence: CASSPPGSSGVWLRETQYF. CDR3 nucleotides: TGCGCCAGCAGCCCCCCTGGTTCGTCAGGGGTCTGGTTACGAGAGACCCAGTACTTC.

This chain uses TRBV5-1 with TRBJ2-1; 7 nucleotides match TRBD1. The V gene's germline CDR1 is SGHRS and CDR2 YFSETQ. V gave up 1 base and J gave up 11 bases; unmatched junction bases: 15. This CDR3 spans 16 amino acids. The CDR3 nucleotides are TGCGCCAGCAGCTTGTTGGCAGGGGGTAACATAGACCAGCAGTTCTTC. This sequence encodes CASSLLAGGNIDQQFF.

This clone came up once. V is TRBV27 and J is TRBJ2-7, with a tentative D call TRBD2 (6 bases). The CDR3 covers 15 residues. CDR1 and CDR2 (germline): MNHEY, SMNVEV (reference sequence). The ends were cut back, 7 bases at V and 0 bases at J, with 16 bases in the middle. CDR3 bases: TGTGCCAGCAAACATGCCCCGGGACTCTCCTACGAGCAGTACTTC. Amino acids: CASKHAPGLSYEQYF.

A single count supports this clone. The chain joins TRBV19 to TRBJ1-5; tentatively, D is TRBD1 (5 bases). V was clipped by 0 bases and J by 2 bases, with 14 bases between them. Germline V gives CDR1 LNHDA, CDR2 SQIVND (reference sequence). This CDR3 is built from 17 residues. The CDR3 sequence is CASSIEGGDRRNQPQHF. The CDR3 region has the DNA TGTGCCAGTAGTATAGAAGGAGGGGATCGGCGCAATCAGCCCCAGCATTTT.

The genes are TRBV5-1 and TRBJ2-5; D call uncertain. CDR1 and CDR2 (germline): SGHRS, YFSETQ. Trimming pared 3 bases from V and 4 bases from J, leaving 10 bases between. The CDR3 spans 13 residues. CDR3 sequence reads: CASSSRLRETQYF. The DNA of the CDR3 is TGCGCCAGCAGCTCCCGACTCAGAGAGACCCAGTACTTC.

Comment on this clone: One end of the junction is discordant with germline, which a read error may explain. V gene TRBV7-7 combines with J gene TRBJ2-5, with D perhaps matching TRBD1 or TRBD2 (6 bases each). CDR3 length: 13 residues. CDR1 is SSHAT, CDR2 FNYEAQ, per germline (reference sequence). The CDR3 spells CASSLGGWETQYF. The CDR3 DNA follows: TGTGCTAGCAGCTTAGGGGGGTGGGAGACCCAGTACTTC.

This chain uses TRBV9 with TRBJ1-5; D not certain. The CDR3 is 14 residues long. V lost 0 bases to trimming and J lost 6 bases, with 10 bases between them. Germline V gene lookup returns CDR1 SGDLS and CDR2 YYNGEE. This CDR3 is CASSVAGNGQPQHF. The CDR3 coding sequence is TGTGCCAGCAGCGTAGCCGGAAATGGTCAGCCCCAGCATTTT.

The chain carries TRBV19 and TRBJ1-4; 8 bases are a match to TRBD1. The germline V gene has CDR1 LNHDA and CDR2 SQIVND (reference sequence). After removal of 9 bases from V and 7 bases from J, the junction contained 13 bases not matched to a gene. CDR3 length equals 15 residues. CDR3 in DNA: TGTGCCAGCTCAGCTCCCGGGACAGGAACTGAAAAACTGTTTTTT. It codes for CASSAPGTGTEKLFF.

The chain combines TRBV6-5 with TRBJ2-5; D is uncertain. The CDR3 loop spans 14 amino acids. V was shortened by 5 bases and J by 5 bases, with 15 bases between the two germline ends. Germline V gene data show CDR1 as MNHEY and CDR2 as SVGAGI. The CDR3 DNA follows: TGTGCCAGCAGTCCGTTGGCCGGGTGGGAGACCCAGTACTTC. Translation: CASSPLAGWETQYF.

The rearrangement joins TRBV11-3 to TRBJ2-1; TRBD1 agrees at 9 bases. Trimming removed 5 bases from V and 9 bases from J; junction bases left unmatched: 8. This CDR3 is 14 amino acids long. Germline lookup yields CDR1 SGHNT and CDR2 YENEEA. The CDR3 reads CASSLTTGGLEQFF. CDR3 nucleotides: TGTGCCAGCAGCCTTACAACAGGGGGCCTTGAGCAGTTCTTC. The full variable domain, its missing parts supplied by reference TRBV11-3 and TRBJ2-1, is EAGVVQSPRYKIIEKKQPVAFWCNPISGHNTLYWYLQNLGQGPELLIRYENEEAVDDSQLPKDRFSAERLKGVDSTLKIQPAELGDSAVYLCASSLTTGGLEQFFGPGTRLTVL.

The CDR3 region is CASSILPRMGSNQPQHF. CDR3 DNA: TGTGCCAGTAGTATACTCCCCCGAATGGGTAGCAATCAGCCCCAGCATTTT. The chain is built from TRBV19 and TRBJ1-5; unclear D gene. Trimming cost V 2 bases and J 0 bases, with 14 bases left between them. Germline V gene lookup returns CDR1 LNHDA and CDR2 SQIVND (reference sequence). This CDR3 region has 17 residues.

The rearrangement uses TRBV5-1 and TRBJ2-5, with D perhaps TRBD2 (6 bases). CDR1 is SGHRS, CDR2 YFSETQ, per germline. The CDR3 spans 15 residues. The ends were cut back, 4 bases at V and 1 base at J, with 14 bases in the middle. The CDR3 loop reads CASSTEGPPQETQYF. In nucleotides, the CDR3 is TGCGCCAGCAGCACGGAGGGACCTCCCCAAGAGACCCAGTACTTC.

J is TRBJ1-5 and V is TRBV28; D gene ambiguous. The CDR3 has 15 amino acids. V lost 4 bases, J lost 2 bases, and 12 bases lay in between. CDR1 and CDR2 from the germline V gene are MDHEN and SYDVKM. This chain's CDR3 is CASSYVSGGNQPQHF. The CDR3 DNA follows: TGTGCCAGCAGTTATGTTAGCGGGGGCAATCAGCCCCAGCATTTT.

The V gene is TRBV5-1, the J gene TRBJ2-7; 10 bases line up with TRBD2. CDR1 SGHRS and CDR2 YFSETQ come from the germline V gene. The CDR3 has 15 amino acids. The V and J ends lost 4 bases and 0 bases, in that order; junction bases with no gene match: 4. The CDR3 loop reads CASSSGRANSYEQYF. The CDR3 bases are TGCGCCAGCAGCAGCGGGAGGGCGAACTCCTACGAGCAGTACTTC.

The chain links TRBV4-2 to TRBJ1-3, with D unresolved. The CDR3 totals 15 residues. Germline CDR1 is LGHNA and CDR2 is YNFKEQ. Trimming removed 6 bases at V and 2 bases at J, with 14 bases between. This CDR3 reads CASRLAGSTGNTIYF. The CDR3 nucleotides are TGTGCCAGCAGATTAGCAGGCTCGACTGGAAACACCATATATTTT.

CDR3 residues: CASRRFYGYTF. As DNA, the CDR3 is TGTGCCAGTCGTCGATTCTATGGCTACACCTTC. The V call is TRBV2, the J call TRBJ1-2; the D is unclear. This CDR3 contains 11 residues. Between the trimmed V and J ends, which lost 9 bases and 4 bases, there was a span of 9 bases. The germline V gene has CDR1 SNHLY and CDR2 FYNNEI. The full variable domain, with the rest looked up from reference TRBV2 and TRBJ1-2, is EPEVTQTPSHQVTQMGQEVILRCVPISNHLYFYWYRQILGQKVEFLVSFYNNEISEKSEIFDDQFSVERPDGSNFTLKIRSTKLEDSAMYFCASRRFYGYTFGSGTRLTVV.

V is TRBV19 and J is TRBJ2-2; 12 bases line up with TRBD2. The junction had 7 bases not matched to a gene; V was cut back by 2 bases and J by 0 bases. Germline V lookup: CDR1 LNHDA, CDR2 SQIVND (reference sequence). This CDR3 spans 19 amino acids. The CDR3 DNA sequence: TGTGCCAGTAGTATATTTCGACTAGCGGGAGTCGCGAACACCGGGGAGCTGTTTTTT. Translating it yields CASSIFRLAGVANTGELFF.